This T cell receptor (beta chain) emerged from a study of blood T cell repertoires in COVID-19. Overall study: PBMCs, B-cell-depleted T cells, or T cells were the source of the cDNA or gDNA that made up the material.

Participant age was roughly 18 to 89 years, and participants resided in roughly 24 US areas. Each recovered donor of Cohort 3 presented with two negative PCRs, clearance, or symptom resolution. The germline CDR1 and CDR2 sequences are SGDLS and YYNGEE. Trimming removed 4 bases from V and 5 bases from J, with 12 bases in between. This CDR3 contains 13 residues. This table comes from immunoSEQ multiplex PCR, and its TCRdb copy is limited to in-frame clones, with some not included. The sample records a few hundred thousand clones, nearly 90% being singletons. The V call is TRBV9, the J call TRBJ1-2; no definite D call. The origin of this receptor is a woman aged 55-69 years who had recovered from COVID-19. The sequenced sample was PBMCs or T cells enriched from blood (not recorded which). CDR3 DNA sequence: TGTGCCAGCAGCCCCAGCGGCGGGTATGGCTACACCTTC. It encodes CASSPSGGYGYTF.